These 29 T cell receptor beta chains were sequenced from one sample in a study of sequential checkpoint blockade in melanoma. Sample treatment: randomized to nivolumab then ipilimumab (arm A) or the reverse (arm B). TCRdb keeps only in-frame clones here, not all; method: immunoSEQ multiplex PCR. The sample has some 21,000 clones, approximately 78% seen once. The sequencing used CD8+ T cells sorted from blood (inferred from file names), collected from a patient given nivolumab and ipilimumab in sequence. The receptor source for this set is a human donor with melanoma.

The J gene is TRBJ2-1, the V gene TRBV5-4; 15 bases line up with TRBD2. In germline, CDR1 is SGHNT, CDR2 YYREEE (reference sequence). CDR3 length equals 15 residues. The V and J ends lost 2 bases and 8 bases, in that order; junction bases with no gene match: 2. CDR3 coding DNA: TGTGCCAGCAGCTTAGGACTAGCGGGAGGGGATGAGCAGTTCTTC. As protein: CASSLGLAGGDEQFF.

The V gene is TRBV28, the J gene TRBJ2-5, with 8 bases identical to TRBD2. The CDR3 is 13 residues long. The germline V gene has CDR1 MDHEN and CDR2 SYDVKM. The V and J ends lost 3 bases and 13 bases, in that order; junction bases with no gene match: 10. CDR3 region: CASSFTSAGGMYF. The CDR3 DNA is TGTGCCAGCAGTTTCACGTCTGCGGGAGGAATGTACTTC.

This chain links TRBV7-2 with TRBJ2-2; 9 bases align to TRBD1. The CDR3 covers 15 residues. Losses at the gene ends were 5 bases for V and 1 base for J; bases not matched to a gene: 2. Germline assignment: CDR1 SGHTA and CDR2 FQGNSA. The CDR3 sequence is CASSVDRGNTGELFF. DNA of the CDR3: TGTGCCAGCAGCGTGGACAGGGGGAACACCGGGGAGCTGTTTTTT.

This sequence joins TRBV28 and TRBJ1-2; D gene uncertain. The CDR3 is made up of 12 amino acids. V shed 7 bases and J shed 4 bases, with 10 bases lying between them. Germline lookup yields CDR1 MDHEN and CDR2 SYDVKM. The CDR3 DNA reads TGTGCCAGCAATGGAGGGCCCTATGGCTACACCTTC. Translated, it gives CASNGGPYGYTF.

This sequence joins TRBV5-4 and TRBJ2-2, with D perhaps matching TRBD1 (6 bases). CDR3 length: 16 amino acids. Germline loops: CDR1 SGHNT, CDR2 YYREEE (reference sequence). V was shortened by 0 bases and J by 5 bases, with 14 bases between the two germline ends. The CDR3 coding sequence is TGTGCCAGCAGCTTGGGGGGGCAGGGAAGAACCGGGGAGCTGTTTTTT. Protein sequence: CASSLGGQGRTGELFF.

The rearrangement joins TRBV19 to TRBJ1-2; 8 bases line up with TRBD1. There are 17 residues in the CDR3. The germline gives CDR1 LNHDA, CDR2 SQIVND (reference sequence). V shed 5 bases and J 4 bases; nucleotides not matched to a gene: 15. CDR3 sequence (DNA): TGTGCCAGTAGTGTTACCCCCGGGCAGGGGGCGGTCTATGGCTACACCTTC. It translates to CASSVTPGQGAVYGYTF.

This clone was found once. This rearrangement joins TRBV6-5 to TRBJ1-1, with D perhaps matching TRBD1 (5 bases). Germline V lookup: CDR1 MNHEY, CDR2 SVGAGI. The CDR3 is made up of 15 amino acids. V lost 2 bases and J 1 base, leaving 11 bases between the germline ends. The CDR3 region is CASSYGQGRNTEAFF. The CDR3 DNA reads TGTGCCAGCAGTTACGGGCAGGGTAGGAACACTGAAGCTTTCTTT.

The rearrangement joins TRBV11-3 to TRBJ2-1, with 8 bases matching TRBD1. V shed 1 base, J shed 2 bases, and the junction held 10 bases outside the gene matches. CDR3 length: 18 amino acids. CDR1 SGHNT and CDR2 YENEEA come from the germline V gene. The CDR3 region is CASSLAVRGLKAYNEQFF. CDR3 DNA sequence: TGTGCCAGCAGCTTAGCCGTCAGGGGGCTTAAAGCCTACAATGAGCAGTTCTTC.

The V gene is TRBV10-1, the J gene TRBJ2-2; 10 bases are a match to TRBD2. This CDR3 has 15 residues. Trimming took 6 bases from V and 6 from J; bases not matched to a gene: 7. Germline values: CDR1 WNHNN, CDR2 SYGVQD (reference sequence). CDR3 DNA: TGCGCCAGCAGGCCGGGACTAGCGCAGGCCGGGGAGCTGTTTTTT. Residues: CASRPGLAQAGELFF.

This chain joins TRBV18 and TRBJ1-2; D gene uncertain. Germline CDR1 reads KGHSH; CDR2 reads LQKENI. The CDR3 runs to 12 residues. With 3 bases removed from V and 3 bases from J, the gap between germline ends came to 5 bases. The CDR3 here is CASSPYDYGYTF. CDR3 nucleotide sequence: TGTGCCAGCTCACCTTATGACTATGGCTACACCTTC.

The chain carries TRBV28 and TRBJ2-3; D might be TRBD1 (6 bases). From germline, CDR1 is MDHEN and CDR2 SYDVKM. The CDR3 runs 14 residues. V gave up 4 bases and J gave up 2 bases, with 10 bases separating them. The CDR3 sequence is CASSYGQHTDTQYF. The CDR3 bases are TGTGCCAGCAGTTATGGACAGCACACAGATACGCAGTATTTT.

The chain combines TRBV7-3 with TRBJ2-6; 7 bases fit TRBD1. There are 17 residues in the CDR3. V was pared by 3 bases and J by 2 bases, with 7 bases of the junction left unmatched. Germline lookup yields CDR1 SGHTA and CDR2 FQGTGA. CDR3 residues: CASSLGQSKPGANVLTF. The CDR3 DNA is TGTGCCAGCAGCTTGGGACAGTCGAAACCTGGGGCCAACGTCCTGACTTTC.

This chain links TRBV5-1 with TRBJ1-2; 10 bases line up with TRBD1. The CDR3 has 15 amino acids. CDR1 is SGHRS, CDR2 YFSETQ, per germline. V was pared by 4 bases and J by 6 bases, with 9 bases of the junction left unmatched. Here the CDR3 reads CASSEGTGVDHGYTF. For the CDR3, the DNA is TGCGCCAGCAGCGAAGGGACAGGGGTCGACCATGGCTACACCTTC. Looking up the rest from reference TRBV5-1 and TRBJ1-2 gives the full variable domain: KAGVTQTPRYLIKTRGQQVTLSCSPISGHRSVSWYQQTPGQGLQFLFEYFSETQRNKGNFPGRFSGRQFSNSRSEMNVSTLELGDSALYLCASSEGTGVDHGYTFGSGTRLTVV.

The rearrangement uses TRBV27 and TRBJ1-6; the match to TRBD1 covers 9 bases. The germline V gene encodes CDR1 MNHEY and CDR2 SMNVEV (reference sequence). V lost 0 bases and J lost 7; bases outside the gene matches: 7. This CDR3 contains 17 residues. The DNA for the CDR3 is TGTGCCAGCAGTTTATCACCCGGGACAGGGTTGAATTCACCCCTCCACTTT. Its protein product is CASSLSPGTGLNSPLHF.

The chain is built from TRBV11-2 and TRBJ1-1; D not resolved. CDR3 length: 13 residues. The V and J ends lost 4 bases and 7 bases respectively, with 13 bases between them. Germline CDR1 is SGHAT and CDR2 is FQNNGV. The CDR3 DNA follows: TGTGCCAGCAGCTCTTCAAGAACAGTTGAAGCTTTCTTT. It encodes CASSSSRTVEAFF.

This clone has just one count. The CDR3 DNA reads TGTGCCAGCAGTCCTTCAGGGGGGTCCTACGAGCAGTACTTC. Its protein product is CASSPSGGSYEQYF. J is TRBJ2-7 and V is TRBV6-6; maybe TRBD1 (7 bases). The CDR3 sequence is 14 residues long. Germline V gene sequence: CDR1 MNHNY, CDR2 SVGAGI (reference sequence). Trimming shortened V by 5 bases and J by 1 base, and 12 bases separated the two germline ends.

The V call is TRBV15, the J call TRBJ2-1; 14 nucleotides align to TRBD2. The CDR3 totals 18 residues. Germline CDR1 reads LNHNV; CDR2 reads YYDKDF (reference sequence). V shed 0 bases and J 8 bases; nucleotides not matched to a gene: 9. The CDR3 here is CATSRDLGTSGRKDEQFF. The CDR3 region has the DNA TGTGCCACCAGCAGAGACTTAGGGACTAGCGGGAGAAAAGATGAGCAGTTCTTC.

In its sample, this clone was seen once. CDR3 nucleotides: TGTGCCAGTAGGTACGGGGGGCTAGGGCAAGAGACCCAGTACTTC. Its protein is CASRYGGLGQETQYF. This chain joins TRBV19 and TRBJ2-5; D might be TRBD2 (7 bases). The germline V and J ends were trimmed by 6 bases and 2 bases, with 16 bases remaining between them. The germline CDR1 and CDR2 sequences are LNHDA and SQIVND (reference sequence). The CDR3 runs 15 residues.

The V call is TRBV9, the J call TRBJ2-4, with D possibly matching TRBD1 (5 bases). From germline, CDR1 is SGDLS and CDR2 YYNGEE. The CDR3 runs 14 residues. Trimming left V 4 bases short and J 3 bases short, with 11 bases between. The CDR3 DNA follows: TGTGCCAGCAGCCCCAGGGTGGACAAAAACATTCAGTACTTC. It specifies CASSPRVDKNIQYF. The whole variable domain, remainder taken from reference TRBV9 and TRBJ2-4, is DSGVTQTPKHLITATGQRVTLRCSPRSGDLSVYWYQQSLDQGLQFLIQYYNGEERAKGNILERFSAQQFPDLHSELNLSSLELGDSALYFCASSPRVDKNIQYFGAGTRLSVL.

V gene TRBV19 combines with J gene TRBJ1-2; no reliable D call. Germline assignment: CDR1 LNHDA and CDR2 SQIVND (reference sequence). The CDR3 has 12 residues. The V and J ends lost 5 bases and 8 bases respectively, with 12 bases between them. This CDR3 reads CASSLKTSGYTF. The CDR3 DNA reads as TGTGCCAGTAGTCTGAAGACAAGCGGCTACACCTTC.

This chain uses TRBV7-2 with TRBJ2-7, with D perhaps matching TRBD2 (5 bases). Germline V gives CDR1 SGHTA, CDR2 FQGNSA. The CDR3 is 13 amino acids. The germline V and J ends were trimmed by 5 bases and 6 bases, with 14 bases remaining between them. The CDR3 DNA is TGTGCCAGCAGCGGCGAGGCACGGGGCGAGCAGTACTTC. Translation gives CASSGEARGEQYF.

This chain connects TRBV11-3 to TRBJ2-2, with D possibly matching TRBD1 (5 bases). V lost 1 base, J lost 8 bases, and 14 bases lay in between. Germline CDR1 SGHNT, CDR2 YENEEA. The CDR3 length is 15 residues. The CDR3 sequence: CASSLVPGPRGELFF. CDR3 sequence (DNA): TGTGCCAGCAGCTTAGTTCCAGGGCCGAGGGGGGAGCTGTTTTTT.

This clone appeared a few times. The CDR3 DNA follows: TGTGCCAGCAGTTTATTATCCGTGACTAGCGGGACCTCCTACGAGCAGTACTTC. Protein product: CASSLLSVTSGTSYEQYF. The rearrangement links TRBV28 to TRBJ2-7; 11 bases line up with TRBD2. From germline, CDR1 is MDHEN and CDR2 SYDVKM. The CDR3 loop spans 18 amino acids. Losses at the gene ends were 1 base for V and 0 bases for J; bases not matched to a gene: 8.

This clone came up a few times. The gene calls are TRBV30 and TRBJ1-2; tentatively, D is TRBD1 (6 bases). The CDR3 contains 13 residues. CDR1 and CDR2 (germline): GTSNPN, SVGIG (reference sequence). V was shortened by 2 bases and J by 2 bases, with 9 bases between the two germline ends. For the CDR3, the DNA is TGTGCCTGGAGTCAGGGGTTCAACTATGGCTACACCTTC. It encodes CAWSQGFNYGYTF.

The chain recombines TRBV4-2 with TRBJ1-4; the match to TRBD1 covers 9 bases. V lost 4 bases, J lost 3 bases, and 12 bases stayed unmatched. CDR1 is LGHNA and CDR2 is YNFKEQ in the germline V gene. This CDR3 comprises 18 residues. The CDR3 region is CASSRPVRGQGSNEKLFF. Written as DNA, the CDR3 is TGTGCCAGCAGCCGCCCCGTTCGGGGACAGGGTTCTAATGAAAAACTGTTTTTT.

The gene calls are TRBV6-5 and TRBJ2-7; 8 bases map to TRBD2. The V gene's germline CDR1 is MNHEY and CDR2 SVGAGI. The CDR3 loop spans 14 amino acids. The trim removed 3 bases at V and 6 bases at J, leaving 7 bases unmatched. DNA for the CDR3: TGTGCCAGCAGTTATGGGACTAGTGTATTCGAGCAGTACTTC. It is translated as CASSYGTSVFEQYF.

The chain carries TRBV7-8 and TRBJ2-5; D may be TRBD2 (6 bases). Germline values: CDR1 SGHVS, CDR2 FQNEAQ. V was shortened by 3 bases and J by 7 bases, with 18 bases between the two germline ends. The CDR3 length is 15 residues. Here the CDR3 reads CASSFDREWGGTQYF. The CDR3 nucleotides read TGTGCCAGCAGCTTCGATCGGGAGTGGGGTGGGACCCAGTACTTC.

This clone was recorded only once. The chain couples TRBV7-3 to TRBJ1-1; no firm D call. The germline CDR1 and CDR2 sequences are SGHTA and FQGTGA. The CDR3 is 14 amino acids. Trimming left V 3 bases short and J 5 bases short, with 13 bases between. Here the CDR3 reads CASSLASIATEAFF. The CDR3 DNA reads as TGTGCCAGCAGCTTGGCCTCCATAGCGACTGAAGCTTTCTTT.

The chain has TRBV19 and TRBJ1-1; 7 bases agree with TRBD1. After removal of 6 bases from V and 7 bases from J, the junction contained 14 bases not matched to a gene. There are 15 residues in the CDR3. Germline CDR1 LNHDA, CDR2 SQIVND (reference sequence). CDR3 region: CASSSTGYRSSEAFF. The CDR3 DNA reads TGTGCCAGTAGCTCGACAGGGTATAGGAGTAGTGAAGCTTTCTTT.